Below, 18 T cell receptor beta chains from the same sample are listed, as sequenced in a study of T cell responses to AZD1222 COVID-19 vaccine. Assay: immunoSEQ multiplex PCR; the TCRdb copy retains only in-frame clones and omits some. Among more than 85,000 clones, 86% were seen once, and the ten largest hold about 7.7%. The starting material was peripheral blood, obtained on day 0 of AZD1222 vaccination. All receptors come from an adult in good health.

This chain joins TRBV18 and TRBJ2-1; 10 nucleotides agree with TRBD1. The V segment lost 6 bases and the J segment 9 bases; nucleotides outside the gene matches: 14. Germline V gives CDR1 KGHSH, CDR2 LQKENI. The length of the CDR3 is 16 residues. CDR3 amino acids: CASSSSPGQGEAEQFF. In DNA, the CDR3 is TGTGCCAGCTCGTCTTCGCCCGGACAGGGGGAGGCTGAGCAGTTCTTC.

As DNA, the CDR3 is TGTGCCAGCAGTTTGTTCGGGGAGCTGTTTTTT. The encoded protein is CASSLFGELFF. The chain employs TRBV6-2 or TRBV6-3 and TRBJ2-2, with D hard to call. The CDR3 has 11 residues. The germline gives CDR1 MNHEY, CDR2 SVGEGT. Trimming took 4 bases from V and 7 from J, leaving 4 bases between them.

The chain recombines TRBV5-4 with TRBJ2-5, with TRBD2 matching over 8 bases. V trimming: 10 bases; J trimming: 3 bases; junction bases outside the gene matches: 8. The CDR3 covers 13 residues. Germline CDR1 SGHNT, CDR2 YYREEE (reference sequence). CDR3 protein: CAYSGGREETQYF. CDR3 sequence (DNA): TGTGCCTACTCGGGGGGGAGGGAAGAGACCCAGTACTTC. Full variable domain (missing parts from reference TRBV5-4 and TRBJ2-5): ETGVTQSPTHLIKTRGQQVTLRCSSQSGHNTVSWYQQALGQGPQFIFQYYREEENGRGNFPPRFSGLQFPNYSSELNVNALELDDSALYLCAYSGGREETQYFGPGTRLLVL.

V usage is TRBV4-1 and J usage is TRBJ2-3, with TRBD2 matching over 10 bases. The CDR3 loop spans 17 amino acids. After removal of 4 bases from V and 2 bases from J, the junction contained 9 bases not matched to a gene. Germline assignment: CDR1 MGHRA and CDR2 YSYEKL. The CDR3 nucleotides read TGCGCCAGCAGCCTATCCGCTAGCGGGAGAGACACAGATACGCAGTATTTT. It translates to CASSLSASGRDTDTQYF.

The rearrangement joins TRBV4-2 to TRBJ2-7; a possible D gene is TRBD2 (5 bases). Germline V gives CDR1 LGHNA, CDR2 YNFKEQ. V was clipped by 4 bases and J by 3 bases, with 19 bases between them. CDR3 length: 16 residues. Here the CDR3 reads CASSPQTWEGGYEQYF. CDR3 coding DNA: TGTGCCAGCAGCCCCCAGACGTGGGAAGGAGGCTACGAGCAGTACTTC.

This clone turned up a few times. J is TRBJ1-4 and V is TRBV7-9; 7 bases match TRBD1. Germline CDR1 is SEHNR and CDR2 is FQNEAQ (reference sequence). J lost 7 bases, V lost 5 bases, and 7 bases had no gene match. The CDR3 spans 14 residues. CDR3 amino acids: CASSQTGLFEKLFF. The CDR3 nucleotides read TGTGCCAGCAGCCAGACAGGGCTTTTTGAAAAACTGTTTTTT.

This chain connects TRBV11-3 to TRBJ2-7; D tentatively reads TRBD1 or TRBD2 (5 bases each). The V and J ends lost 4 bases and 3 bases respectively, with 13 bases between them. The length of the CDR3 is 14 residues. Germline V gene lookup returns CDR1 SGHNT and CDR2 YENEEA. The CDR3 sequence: CASSSTGTNYEQYF. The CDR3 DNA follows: TGTGCCAGCAGCTCAACCGGGACCAACTACGAGCAGTACTTC.

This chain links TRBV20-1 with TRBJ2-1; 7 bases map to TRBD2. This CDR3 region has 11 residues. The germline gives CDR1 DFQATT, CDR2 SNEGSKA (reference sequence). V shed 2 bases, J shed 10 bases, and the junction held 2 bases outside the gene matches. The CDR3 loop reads CSARRREEQFF. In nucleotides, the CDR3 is TGCAGTGCTAGAAGGCGGGAGGAGCAGTTCTTC.

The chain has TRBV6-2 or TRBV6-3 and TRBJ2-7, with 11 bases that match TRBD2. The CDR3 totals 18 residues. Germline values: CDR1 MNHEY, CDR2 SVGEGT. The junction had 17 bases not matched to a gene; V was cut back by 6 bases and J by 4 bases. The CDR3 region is CASSQPPLAGGRAYEQYF. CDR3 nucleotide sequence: TGTGCCAGCAGCCAGCCCCCCTTAGCGGGAGGGCGAGCGTACGAGCAGTACTTC.

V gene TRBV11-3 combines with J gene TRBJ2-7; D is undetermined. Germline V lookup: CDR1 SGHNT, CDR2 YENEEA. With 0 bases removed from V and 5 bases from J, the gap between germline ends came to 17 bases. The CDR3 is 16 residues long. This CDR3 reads CASSLDRSASINEQYF. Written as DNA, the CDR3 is TGTGCCAGCAGCTTAGATCGGTCAGCGTCCATCAACGAGCAGTACTTC.

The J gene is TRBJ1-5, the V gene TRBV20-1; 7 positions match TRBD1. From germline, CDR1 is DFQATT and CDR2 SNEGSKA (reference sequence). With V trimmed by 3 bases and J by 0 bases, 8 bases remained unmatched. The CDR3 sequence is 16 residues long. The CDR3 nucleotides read TGCAGTGCTAGTAGACGGGGGACAGTTAGCAATCAGCCCCAGCATTTT. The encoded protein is CSASRRGTVSNQPQHF.

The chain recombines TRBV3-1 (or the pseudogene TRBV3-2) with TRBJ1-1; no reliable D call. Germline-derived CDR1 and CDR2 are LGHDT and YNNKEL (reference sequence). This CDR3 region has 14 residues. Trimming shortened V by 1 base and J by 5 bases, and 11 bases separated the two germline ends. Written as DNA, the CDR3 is TGTGCCAGCAGCCAAGGGTTTGGAGGGACTGAAGCTTTCTTT. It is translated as CASSQGFGGTEAFF.

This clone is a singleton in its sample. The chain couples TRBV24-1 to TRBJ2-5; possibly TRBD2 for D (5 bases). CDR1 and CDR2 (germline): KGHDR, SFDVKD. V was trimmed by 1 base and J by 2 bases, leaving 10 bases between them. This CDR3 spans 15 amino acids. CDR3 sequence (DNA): TGTGCCACCAGTGATTTCCTCCCGGGGCAAGAGACCCAGTACTTC. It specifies CATSDFLPGQETQYF.

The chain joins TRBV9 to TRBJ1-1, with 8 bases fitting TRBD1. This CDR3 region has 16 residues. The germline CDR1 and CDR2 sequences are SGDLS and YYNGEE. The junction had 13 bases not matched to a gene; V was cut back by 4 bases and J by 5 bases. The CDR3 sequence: CASSSNQGARVTEAFF. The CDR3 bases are TGTGCCAGCAGCTCAAATCAGGGGGCGCGGGTGACTGAAGCTTTCTTT. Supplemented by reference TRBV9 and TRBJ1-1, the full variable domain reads DSGVTQTPKHLITATGQRVTLRCSPRSGDLSVYWYQQSLDQGLQFLIQYYNGEERAKGNILERFSAQQFPDLHSELNLSSLELGDSALYFCASSSNQGARVTEAFFGQGTRLTVV.

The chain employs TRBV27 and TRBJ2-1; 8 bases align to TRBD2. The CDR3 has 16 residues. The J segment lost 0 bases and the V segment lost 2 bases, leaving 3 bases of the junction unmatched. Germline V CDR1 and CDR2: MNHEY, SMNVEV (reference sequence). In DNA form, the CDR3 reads TGTGCCAGCAGTTTACTAGCGGGTAGCTCCTACAATGAGCAGTTCTTC. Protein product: CASSLLAGSSYNEQFF.

The CDR3 DNA reads as TGTGCCAGCAGCTACCAGACAGGGCGAGCCGCTGAAGCTTTCTTT. This encodes CASSYQTGRAAEAFF. The V gene is TRBV11-2, the J gene TRBJ1-1, with TRBD1 identical over 7 bases. The V gene end was trimmed by 4 bases and the J gene end by 6 bases; junction bases not matched to a gene: 11. Germline CDR1 is SGHAT and CDR2 is FQNNGV. The CDR3 totals 15 residues.

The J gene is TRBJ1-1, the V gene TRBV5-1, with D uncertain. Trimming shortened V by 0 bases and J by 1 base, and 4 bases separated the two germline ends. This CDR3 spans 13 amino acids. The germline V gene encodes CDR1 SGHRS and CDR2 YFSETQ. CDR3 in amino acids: CASSLDQNTEAFF. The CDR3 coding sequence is TGCGCCAGCAGCTTGGACCAGAACACTGAAGCTTTCTTT.

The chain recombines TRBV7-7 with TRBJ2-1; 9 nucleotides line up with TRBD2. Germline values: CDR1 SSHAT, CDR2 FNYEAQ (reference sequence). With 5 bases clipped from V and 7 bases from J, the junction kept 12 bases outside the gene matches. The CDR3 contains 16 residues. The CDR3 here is CASSPTGLAGWNEQFF. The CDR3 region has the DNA TGTGCCAGCAGCCCCACTGGGCTAGCGGGATGGAATGAGCAGTTCTTC.